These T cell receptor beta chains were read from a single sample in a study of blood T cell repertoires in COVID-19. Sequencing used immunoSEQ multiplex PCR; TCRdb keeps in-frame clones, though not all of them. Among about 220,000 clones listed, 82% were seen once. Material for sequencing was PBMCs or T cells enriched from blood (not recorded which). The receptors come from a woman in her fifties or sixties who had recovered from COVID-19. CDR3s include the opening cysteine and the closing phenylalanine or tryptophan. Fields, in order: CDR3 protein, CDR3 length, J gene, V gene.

CDR3aa: CASSLPGQSNTGELFF
len: 16
j_gene: TRBJ2-2
v_gene: TRBV5-4

CDR3aa: CASSPTSGWEQYF
len: 13
j_gene: TRBJ2-7
v_gene: TRBV4-2

CDR3aa: CASSPLGARPYEQYF
len: 15
j_gene: TRBJ2-7
v_gene: TRBV7-2

CDR3aa: CASSVVDQGEAGNTIYF
len: 17
j_gene: TRBJ1-3
v_gene: TRBV9

CDR3aa: CASSETGSGYEQYF
len: 14
j_gene: TRBJ2-7
v_gene: TRBV6-1

CDR3aa: CAWSAGTGKEKLFF
len: 14
j_gene: TRBJ1-4
v_gene: TRBV30

CDR3aa: CASSYRRANTGELFF
len: 15
j_gene: TRBJ2-2
v_gene: TRBV6-5

CDR3aa: CASSVTSFEQYF
len: 12
j_gene: TRBJ2-7
v_gene: TRBV11-2

CDR3aa: CASSGQGGAANTQYF
len: 15
j_gene: TRBJ2-3
v_gene: TRBV7-2

CDR3aa: CAIKGSMNTEAFF
len: 13
j_gene: TRBJ1-1
v_gene: TRBV10-3

CDR3aa: CSVEGGPGNQPQHF
len: 14
j_gene: TRBJ1-5
v_gene: TRBV29-1

CDR3aa: CASSLRTGAGEKLFF
len: 15
j_gene: TRBJ1-4
v_gene: TRBV2

CDR3aa: CASSLWLAGGTEQFF
len: 15
j_gene: TRBJ2-1
v_gene: TRBV5-8